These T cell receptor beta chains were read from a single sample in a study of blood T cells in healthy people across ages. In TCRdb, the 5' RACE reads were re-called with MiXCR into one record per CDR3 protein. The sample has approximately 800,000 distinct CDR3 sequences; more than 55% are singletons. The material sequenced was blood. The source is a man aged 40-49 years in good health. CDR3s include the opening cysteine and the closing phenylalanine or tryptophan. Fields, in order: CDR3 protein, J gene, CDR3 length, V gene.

CASSVAISQYEQYF,.,14,TRBV6-2/TRBV6-3
CASSLNRPSTNEKLFF,TRBJ1-4,16,TRBV7-8
CASSLALAGDPGAGELFF,TRBJ2-2,18,TRBV12-3/TRBV12-4
CASSLGRGTGTQYF,TRBJ2-5,14,TRBV28
CASSQDGREAFF,TRBJ1-1,12,TRBV3-1
CASSGPGDEQFF,TRBJ2-1,12,TRBV6-1
CASSLSGHRVSGANVLTF,TRBJ2-6,18,TRBV12-3/TRBV12-4
CASSLYGGTDKYF,TRBJ2-7,13,TRBV7-3
CASSLMASGTSYEQYF,TRBJ2-7,16,TRBV7-3
CASSLSRQTDTQYF,TRBJ2-3,14,TRBV27
CSVTQPRGGTDTQYF,TRBJ2-3,15,TRBV29-1
CASSDPRGAGETQYF,TRBJ2-5,15,TRBV6-2/TRBV6-3
CASSSLTWSQYF,TRBJ2-5,12,TRBV7-2
CSATSICQDNQPQHF,TRBJ1-5,15,TRBV29-1
CAIERPTGQYF,TRBJ2-4,11,TRBV28
CASSLSGTFGTGVEKLFF,TRBJ1-4,18,TRBV28
CASSLEAYNEQFF,TRBJ2-1,13,TRBV7-2
CASSLELHRVTVGNQPQHF,TRBJ1-5,19,TRBV7-2
CATSDPRLGNYEQYF,.,15,TRBV24-1
CASSNRPAGVDDTQYF,TRBJ2-3,16,TRBV6-1
CATTRQGDTEAFF,TRBJ1-1,13,TRBV11-1
CAISGGPYEQYF,TRBJ2-7,12,TRBV10-3
CSVEDLRAQGARSYEQYF,TRBJ2-7,18,TRBV29-1
CASSPSGTDLTGYTF,TRBJ1-2,15,TRBV3-1
CASSAGGVGETQYF,TRBJ2-5,14,TRBV9
CASSDSTEYNSPLHF,TRBJ1-6,15,TRBV11-3
CASSRVGVNEKLFF,TRBJ1-4,14,TRBV3-1
CSVSAASSGANVLTF,TRBJ2-6,15,TRBV29-1
CGAWGRTTFGTQYF,TRBJ2-3,14,TRBV20-1
CASSYSGLAGDYEQYF,TRBJ2-7,16,TRBV6-6
CASSFRIPGLASFTQYF,TRBJ2-3,17,TRBV11-3
CASSRGGNWSPLHF,TRBJ1-6,14,TRBV27
CASSAAGRSYEQYF,TRBJ2-7,14,TRBV9
CATTGAGTDTQYF,TRBJ2-3,13,TRBV25-1
CSAREGQGQHSNQPQHF,TRBJ1-5,17,TRBV20-1
CASSQGPPGQETQYF,TRBJ2-5,15,TRBV4-1
CSVVIHNGDTQYF,TRBJ2-3,13,TRBV29-1
CSARDASGTIPGETQYF,TRBJ2-5,17,TRBV20-1
CSARAGGSNQPQHF,TRBJ1-5,14,TRBV20-1